This TCR beta chain was identified during a study of beta chain features in type 1 diabetes. The CDR3 has 15 residues. The V gene end was trimmed by 5 bases and the J gene end by 5 bases; junction bases not matched to a gene: 10. Germline V lookup: CDR1 SGHTA, CDR2 FQGNSA. Expressed TCRB transcripts got sequenced, as all isolated RNA was reverse transcribed. The table came from immunoSEQ multiplex PCR; TCRdb's copy has only in-frame clones and leaves some out. Of approximately 150,000 clones listed, 8% to 13% are singletons. The sequence came from a man aged 18 to 29 in good health. The specimen sequenced was naive CD4+ T cells from blood. The chain uses TRBV7-2 and TRBJ1-2; 8 bases match TRBD1. As DNA, the CDR3 is TGTGCCAGCAGCCCGCGGACAGGGATATGGTATGGCTACACCTTC. Protein: CASSPRTGIWYGYTF.